This entry concerns a single T cell receptor beta chain. What it binds is not known. This sample is drawn from a study of Graves' ophthalmopathy and Graves' hyperthyroidism. For the study at large: Pretreatment peripheral blood was obtained at initial diagnosis.

The study, taken as a whole, reports: Sensitivity reached 70.59% and specificity 72.22% when the model predicted ophthalmopathy progression.

Fresh peripheral blood (more than 9 ml) yielded the PBMCs. RNA transcripts provided the template for amplifying TCR beta CDR3 regions. RT-PCR in the first round used HTBI primers; a second-round multiplex PCR followed. TCRdb processed the multiplex PCR reads anew with MiXCR; each CDR3 protein has one entry. The repertoire holds 500,000 to 800,000 distinct CDR3 sequences, with roughly two fifths as singletons. Germline V gene sequence: CDR1 DFQATT, CDR2 SNEGSKA (reference sequence). The CDR3 has 14 residues. V lost 4 bases, J lost 6 bases, and 13 bases lay in between. The rearrangement uses TRBV20-1 and TRBJ1-6, with TRBD1 as a possible D gene (5 bases). The sequencing sample was made of peripheral blood. The TCR originated in an adult man with Graves' ophthalmopathy. The CDR3 nucleotides read TGCAGTGCTATACCCCAGGGCTTTAATTCACCCCTCCACTTT. Its translation is CSAIPQGFNSPLHF.